This is a list of T cell receptor beta chains from one sample in a study of blood T cell repertoires in COVID-19. Some clones are missing from TCRdb's copy, which holds only in-frame ones; the method was immunoSEQ multiplex PCR. Of about 220,000 clones detected, 80% to 85% appear once; the ten largest clones hold roughly 3%. The specimen was peripheral blood. These receptors were obtained from a woman aged 25 to 39 who had recovered from COVID-19. Each CDR3 is given with its conserved first and last residue. A D gene is named only where the DNA matches it firmly. For some rows the clone size is stated as once, few or many, or as a class when expanded; others skip it.

V	D	J	size	DNA	CDR3
TRBV7-2	NA	TRBJ1-2	NA	TGTGCCAGCAGCTTAGAGGCAGGCCCCAGGGGCTACACCTTC	CASSLEAGPRGYTF
TRBV29-1	NA	TRBJ2-2	NA	TGCAGCGTTTTAGATAACACCGGGGAGCTGTTTTTT	CSVLDNTGELFF
TRBV7-9	TRBD1	TRBJ1-5	NA	TGTGCCAGCAGCCTTACAGGGGGCAATCAGCCCCAGCATTTT	CASSLTGGNQPQHF
TRBV6-2/TRBV6-3	TRBD1	TRBJ1-2	NA	TGTGCCAGCAGCCCAGGACAGGGTGGCTATGGCTACACCTTC	CASSPGQGGYGYTF
TRBV2	TRBD1	TRBJ2-7	NA	TGTGCCAGCATGGGACAGGGGGACGAGCAGTACTTC	CASMGQGDEQYF
TRBV10-1	NA	TRBJ2-7	NA	TGCGCCAGCAGTGACCAACTAGCCTACGAGCAGTACTTC	CASSDQLAYEQYF
TRBV5-1	NA	TRBJ2-7	few	TGCGCCAGCAGCATCCAGGGGCCGGGTTACGAGCAGTACTTC	CASSIQGPGYEQYF
TRBV19	NA	TRBJ1-4	NA	TGTGCCAGTAGTAACGGGGGGCGATCAACTAATGAAAAACTGTTTTTT	CASSNGGRSTNEKLFF
TRBV21-1	NA	TRBJ1-3	NA	TGTGCCAGCAGCGGTGGAGGACGCTCTGGAAACACCATATATTTT	CASSGGGRSGNTIYF
TRBV5-1	NA	TRBJ1-1	NA	TGCGCCAGCAATTCCGGGGGGGGCGAGGTTGAAGCTTTCTTT	CASNSGGGEVEAFF
TRBV3-1/TRBV3-2	NA	TRBJ1-4	NA	TGTGCCAGCAGCCAGCGAAGCGGGGAAAAACTGTTTTTT	CASSQRSGEKLFF
TRBV28	NA	TRBJ1-2	few	TGTGCCAGCAGTCAGGTTACAGGGCCGACCTCTAGTAGCTACACCTTC	CASSQVTGPTSSSYTF
TRBV7-9	NA	TRBJ1-2	NA	TGTGCCAGCAGCGAGCGGGATAACTATGGCTACACCTTC	CASSERDNYGYTF
TRBV9	TRBD2	TRBJ2-1	NA	TGTGCCAGCGATCCCGGGACTAGCGGTTACAATGAGCAGTTCTTC	CASDPGTSGYNEQFF
TRBV5-1	TRBD1	TRBJ1-1	NA	TGCGCCAGCAGGGCAGGGGGCACTGAAGCTTTCTTT	CASRAGGTEAFF
TRBV9	TRBD2	TRBJ2-3	NA	TGTGCCAGCAGCGTAGGGACTAGCGGAGGGATCACAGATACGCAGTATTTT	CASSVGTSGGITDTQYF
TRBV7-9	NA	TRBJ2-1	NA	TGTGCCAGCACCGGACGGACGTTAGCGTCCTACAATGAGCAGTTCTTC	CASTGRTLASYNEQFF
TRBV27	TRBD2	TRBJ2-4	NA	TGTGCCAGCAGTTCCACGTTACCCGGGACTAGTAAAAACATTCAGTACTTC	CASSSTLPGTSKNIQYF
TRBV3-1/TRBV3-2	NA	TRBJ2-7	NA	TGTGCCAGCAGCCAAGCGGTCCACGAGCAGTACTTC	CASSQAVHEQYF
TRBV6-5	NA	TRBJ1-4	NA	TGTGCCAGCAGTTACGGGCACCAGGGCGAAAAACTGTTTTTT	CASSYGHQGEKLFF
TRBV30	TRBD2	TRBJ2-1	NA	TGTGCCTGGACCGGCGGGGGCTCCTACAATGAGCAGTTCTTC	CAWTGGGSYNEQFF
TRBV10-1	TRBD1	TRBJ2-2	NA	TGCGCCAGCAGTGAACGGACAGGGGGCGGGGAGCTGTTTTTT	CASSERTGGGELFF
TRBV11-2	NA	TRBJ1-1	NA	TGTGCCAGCAGCTCCGTACAGGGACACACTGAAGCTTTCTTT	CASSSVQGHTEAFF
TRBV19	TRBD1	TRBJ2-6	NA	TGTGCCAGTAGTATGCGACAGGGGGGCTCTGGGGCCAACGTCCTGACTTTC	CASSMRQGGSGANVLTF
TRBV5-6	NA	TRBJ2-1	NA	TGTGCCAGCAGCCAGTTGGACAGTAGCTCCTACAATGAGCAGTTCTTC	CASSQLDSSSYNEQFF
TRBV19	NA	TRBJ2-1	NA	TGTGCCAGTAGTCCCTCCGACTGGGAGCAGTTCTTC	CASSPSDWEQFF
TRBV4-1	NA	TRBJ2-2	few	TGCGCCAGCAGCCCCCGTCTAGCGCAAACCGGGGAGCTGTTTTTT	CASSPRLAQTGELFF
TRBV19	TRBD1	TRBJ1-4	NA	TGTGCCAGTCGACCGGGACAGGGTTATGAAAAACTGTTTTTT	CASRPGQGYEKLFF
TRBV12-3/TRBV12-4	NA	TRBJ1-5	NA	TGTGCCAGCAGTTACGGGGATCAGCCCCAGCATTTT	CASSYGDQPQHF
TRBV7-9	NA	TRBJ2-7	NA	TGTGCCAGCAGCTTATACAGGCAAGGGCAGTACTTC	CASSLYRQGQYF
TRBV7-2	NA	TRBJ2-3	NA	TGTGCCAGCAGCTCCACGGGGTCAGATACGCAGTATTTT	CASSSTGSDTQYF
TRBV14	NA	TRBJ2-1	NA	TGTGCCAGCAGCCAAGACGGCAGGGAGTTCTTC	CASSQDGREFF
TRBV6-5	NA	TRBJ1-2	NA	TGTGCCAGCATACTACAGGGCCATGGCTACACCTTC	CASILQGHGYTF
TRBV21-1	NA	TRBJ1-6	NA	TGTGCCAGCAGCGCTTCAGCCGGGACAGTTAATTCACCCCTCCACTTT	CASSASAGTVNSPLHF
TRBV11-2	NA	TRBJ2-3	NA	TGTGCCAGCAGCTTATTCTACGGGACTAGCACAGATACGCAGTATTTT	CASSLFYGTSTDTQYF
TRBV10-1	TRBD2	TRBJ2-3	NA	TGCGCCAGCAGTGAGATTAGCGGGAACCTCGGTACGCAGTATTTT	CASSEISGNLGTQYF
TRBV6-6	TRBD2	TRBJ2-7	once	TGTGCCAGCAGACTACAGACTAGCGGCACCTACGAGCAGTACTTC	CASRLQTSGTYEQYF
TRBV7-6	TRBD2	TRBJ2-7	NA	TGTGCCAGCAGCTTAACTAGCGGTCCGAACCACGAGCAGTACTTC	CASSLTSGPNHEQYF